The clone carrying this T cell receptor (beta chain) was observed a few times. This specimen belongs to a study of blood T cell repertoires in COVID-19. Looking at the study overall: The samples span acute and convalescent COVID-19 from the United States, Italy and Spain.

Germline CDR1 MGHRA, CDR2 YSYEKL. With 2 bases removed from V and 7 bases from J, the gap between germline ends came to 14 bases. The CDR3 spans 15 residues. In Cohort 3, a recovered donor had either two negative PCRs, clearance, or symptom resolution. Assay used: immunoSEQ multiplex PCR; TCRdb lists only in-frame clones, some missing. Of 300,000 to 350,000 clones in the sample, over 75% were seen once. This chain connects TRBV4-1 to TRBJ1-4, with D possibly being TRBD1 (5 bases). The TCR sequence derives from a young woman who had recovered from COVID-19. Sequencing was carried out using PBMCs or T cells enriched from blood (not recorded which). CDR3 nucleotide sequence: TGCGCCAGCAGCCAATCGGGGGGGATGGCTGAAAAACTGTTTTTT. The encoded protein is CASSQSGGMAEKLFF.